The 23 T cell receptor beta chains given below trace back to one sample, sequenced in a study of OX40 agonist ivuxolimab in advanced cancers. Sequencing used immunoSEQ multiplex PCR; TCRdb keeps in-frame clones, though not all of them. In the table there are 50,000 or so clones, about 89% of which are singletons. The sequencing here drew on CD4+ or CD8+ T cells sorted from blood, taken in a trial of the OX40 agonist ivuxolimab. Source of these receptors: an adult with an advanced solid tumor such as melanoma, head and neck, liver or kidney cancer.

The chain has TRBV6-5 and TRBJ1-2; D not certain. V was trimmed by 4 bases and J by 8 bases, leaving 11 bases between them. Germline assignment: CDR1 MNHEY and CDR2 SVGAGI. This CDR3 is built from 12 residues. The CDR3 DNA follows: TGTGCCAGCAGTTCTGAGATAGGGGGCTACACCTTC. This codes for CASSSEIGGYTF.

The chain carries TRBV6-6 and TRBJ1-2; TRBD1 matches at 8 bases. With V trimmed by 5 bases and J by 8 bases, 10 bases remained unmatched. The CDR3 extends over 14 amino acids. CDR1 MNHNY and CDR2 SVGAGI come from the germline V gene (reference sequence). For the CDR3, the DNA is TGTGCCAGCAGTCCCCAGACAGGGGTTGGAGGCTACACCTTC. It encodes CASSPQTGVGGYTF.

V and J are TRBV5-5 and TRBJ2-7; either TRBD1 or TRBD2 may supply D (5 bases each). V shed 4 bases and J shed 6 bases, with 14 bases lying between them. Germline V gene data show CDR1 as SGHKS and CDR2 as YYEKEE (reference sequence). This CDR3 spans 13 amino acids. The CDR3 here is CASSRDPEGEQYF. The CDR3 nucleotides are TGTGCCAGCAGCCGGGACCCCGAGGGCGAGCAGTACTTC.

This clone was picked up one time. The chain has TRBV4-1 and TRBJ2-3, with TRBD2 identical over 9 bases. Germline V CDR1 and CDR2: MGHRA, YSYEKL. Trimming at V came to 9 bases and at J to 2 bases, leaving 12 bases not matched to a gene. CDR3 length equals 16 residues. Here the CDR3 DNA reads TGCGCCAGTTCGGGACGGCTAGCGGGAACCACAGATACGCAGTATTTT. Translation: CASSGRLAGTTDTQYF.

The chain carries TRBV15 and TRBJ2-5, with TRBD1 matching 9 bases. Germline V gene lookup returns CDR1 LNHNV and CDR2 YYDKDF (reference sequence). This CDR3 has 15 residues. With V trimmed by 0 bases and J by 5 bases, 4 bases remained unmatched. In nucleotides, the CDR3 is TGTGCCACCAGCAGAGATCGAGACAGGGGGGAGACCCAGTACTTC. It codes for CATSRDRDRGETQYF.

The gene calls are TRBV5-4 and TRBJ2-1; weak D call: TRBD1 (6 bases). The CDR3 consists of 14 residues. Germline V CDR1 and CDR2: SGHNT, YYREEE (reference sequence). V was clipped by 0 bases and J by 10 bases, with 14 bases between them. The CDR3 coding sequence is TGTGCCAGCAGCTTGGAACAGGGCAGGGGCGAGCAGTTCTTC. Encoded protein: CASSLEQGRGEQFF. Full variable domain (rest looked up from reference TRBV5-4 and TRBJ2-1): ETGVTQSPTHLIKTRGQQVTLRCSSQSGHNTVSWYQQALGQGPQFIFQYYREEENGRGNFPPRFSGLQFPNYSSELNVNALELDDSALYLCASSLEQGRGEQFFGPGTRLTVL.

The rearrangement links TRBV6-1 to TRBJ1-1; the D gene is possibly TRBD1 (5 bases). Trimming shortened V by 5 bases and J by 1 base, and 8 bases separated the two germline ends. The V gene's germline CDR1 is MNHNS and CDR2 SASEGT. This CDR3 comprises 13 residues. CDR3 region: CASSRTGNTEAFF. The CDR3 DNA reads TGTGCCAGCAGTCGTACAGGGAACACTGAAGCTTTCTTT.

The chain combines TRBV7-2 with TRBJ1-5; TRBD1 is a possible D gene (6 bases). Deletions cut 1 base from V and 4 bases from J, with 11 bases between. The CDR3 is 15 amino acids. CDR1 and CDR2 from the germline V gene are SGHTA and FQGNSA. CDR3 sequence: CASSLGGQPNQPQHF. In DNA form, the CDR3 reads TGTGCCAGCAGCTTAGGAGGACAGCCTAATCAGCCCCAGCATTTT.

The chain carries TRBV28 and TRBJ1-1, with TRBD1 as a possible D gene (6 bases). This CDR3 comprises 14 residues. The germline gives CDR1 MDHEN, CDR2 SYDVKM. Trimming shortened V by 6 bases and J by 0 bases, and 11 bases separated the two germline ends. The CDR3 loop reads CASRAGTLNTEAFF. Written as DNA, the CDR3 is TGTGCCAGCAGAGCAGGGACATTGAACACTGAAGCTTTCTTT.

V gene TRBV5-1 combines with J gene TRBJ2-1; 7 bases match TRBD1. In germline, CDR1 is SGHRS, CDR2 YFSETQ. The length of the CDR3 is 16 residues. Trimming at V came to 1 base and at J to 2 bases, leaving 6 bases not matched to a gene. CDR3 loop: CASSLMAGGTYNEQFF. CDR3 DNA sequence: TGCGCCAGCAGCTTGATGGCAGGGGGAACCTACAATGAGCAGTTCTTC.

The CDR3, as DNA: TGTGCCAGCAGAAGGCTAGCGTCGTACAATGAGCAGTTCTTC. Its translation: CASRRLASYNEQFF. The chain uses TRBV11-2 and TRBJ2-1, with D possibly matching TRBD2 (6 bases). V was cut by 6 bases and J by 4 bases, with 13 bases left in between. CDR3 length: 14 residues. From germline, CDR1 is SGHAT and CDR2 FQNNGV.

The chain couples TRBV5-6 to TRBJ2-7; tentatively, D is TRBD1 or TRBD2 (6 bases each). The CDR3 has 13 amino acids. The ends were cut back, 4 bases at V and 7 bases at J, with 15 bases in the middle. Germline V CDR1 and CDR2: SGHDT, YYEEEE. The CDR3 loop is CASSPQGLEEQYF. The DNA for the CDR3 is TGTGCCAGCAGCCCACAGGGACTTGAAGAGCAGTACTTC.

The genes are TRBV27 and TRBJ2-4; D not certain. V lost 0 bases and J 0 bases, leaving 9 bases between the germline ends. CDR1 is MNHEY and CDR2 is SMNVEV in the germline V gene (reference sequence). The CDR3 spans 16 residues. The DNA of the CDR3 is TGTGCCAGCAGTTTATCCTTCATCCTAGCCAAAAACATTCAGTACTTC. This gives the protein CASSLSFILAKNIQYF.

J is TRBJ1-2 and V is TRBV4-2, with 9 bases lining up with TRBD1. This CDR3 has 15 amino acids. Trimming at V came to 4 bases and at J to 3 bases, leaving 6 bases not matched to a gene. Germline CDR1 LGHNA, CDR2 YNFKEQ. The CDR3 coding sequence is TGTGCCAGCAGCCTCCCGGGACAGGGAGACTATGGCTACACCTTC. The encoded protein is CASSLPGQGDYGYTF.

The V call is TRBV28, the J call TRBJ2-7; 9 nucleotides align to TRBD1. The CDR3 has 14 residues. V shed 0 bases and J 4 bases; nucleotides not matched to a gene: 1. Germline V gives CDR1 MDHEN, CDR2 SYDVKM. In DNA, the CDR3 is TGTGCCAGCAGTTTATGGACAGGGGGGTACGAGCAGTACTTC. It specifies CASSLWTGGYEQYF. The full variable domain, completed using reference TRBV28 and TRBJ2-7, is DVKVTQSSRYLVKRTGEKVFLECVQDMDHENMFWYRQDPGLGLRLIYFSYDVKMKEKGDIPEGYSVSREKKERFSLILESASTNQTSMYLCASSLWTGGYEQYFGPGTRLTVT.

The rearrangement uses TRBV4-2 and TRBJ2-1; D call uncertain. This CDR3 contains 13 residues. Germline V gene lookup returns CDR1 LGHNA and CDR2 YNFKEQ. Between the trimmed V and J ends, which lost 3 bases and 5 bases, there was a span of 8 bases. CDR3 loop: CASSHAQHNEQFF. The CDR3 DNA reads TGTGCCAGCAGCCATGCACAGCACAATGAGCAGTTCTTC.

This sequence joins TRBV28 and TRBJ2-3; 11 nucleotides match TRBD2. The CDR3 length is 15 residues. The germline V gene encodes CDR1 MDHEN and CDR2 SYDVKM. Trimming took 5 bases from V and 5 from J; bases not matched to a gene: 6. The CDR3 region is CASSLRLAGRDTQYF. The CDR3 bases are TGTGCCAGCAGTCTCCGACTAGCGGGGAGAGATACGCAGTATTTT.

The chain carries TRBV18 and TRBJ1-2, with 7 nucleotides matching TRBD1. This CDR3 is 13 amino acids long. The germline V gene encodes CDR1 KGHSH and CDR2 LQKENI. The junction had 1 base not matched to a gene; V was cut back by 4 bases and J by 2 bases. In nucleotides, the CDR3 is TGTGCCAGCTCACAGGGGGCGAACTATGGCTACACCTTC. Protein: CASSQGANYGYTF.

The chain joins TRBV5-4 to TRBJ1-6, with D hard to call. The CDR3 consists of 13 residues. Deletions cut 4 bases from V and 3 bases from J, with 5 bases between. Germline lookup yields CDR1 SGHNT and CDR2 YYREEE (reference sequence). The chain's CDR3 is CASSSYYNSPLHF. In nucleotides, the CDR3 is TGTGCCAGCAGCAGTTACTATAATTCACCCCTCCACTTT.

The V call is TRBV7-9, the J call TRBJ2-2, with 7 bases fitting TRBD2. Germline V gene data show CDR1 as SEHNR and CDR2 as FQNEAQ (reference sequence). This CDR3 spans 15 amino acids. With 2 bases clipped from V and 5 bases from J, the junction kept 5 bases outside the gene matches. The CDR3 loop is CASSLQRAGTGELFF. The CDR3 DNA reads TGTGCCAGCAGCTTACAGCGAGCGGGGACCGGGGAGCTGTTTTTT.

The V call is TRBV5-1, the J call TRBJ1-2, with TRBD1 matching 12 bases. J was trimmed by 8 bases and V by 1 base; bases with no gene match: 18. Germline CDR1 reads SGHRS; CDR2 reads YFSETQ. The CDR3 runs to 19 residues. DNA for the CDR3: TGCGCCAGCAGCTTGTTTTTCTGGGTGAGTGGGACAGGGGGCGAGGGCTACACCTTC. This gives the protein CASSLFFWVSGTGGEGYTF.

The chain is built from TRBV27 and TRBJ1-3; perhaps TRBD1 as D (5 bases). The CDR3 loop spans 16 amino acids. Germline V gives CDR1 MNHEY, CDR2 SMNVEV (reference sequence). The germline V and J ends were trimmed by 3 bases and 2 bases, with 14 bases remaining between them. Here the CDR3 DNA reads TGTGCCAGCAGTTTGAGGGGCCCTCTAACTGGAAACACCATATATTTT. Amino acid sequence: CASSLRGPLTGNTIYF.

The DNA of the CDR3 is TGTGCCAGCTCACCTACTAGACAGGGCACCCGCCAAGAGACCCAGTACTTC. It is translated as CASSPTRQGTRQETQYF. This rearrangement joins TRBV18 to TRBJ2-5; 7 bases are shared with TRBD1. The CDR3 totals 17 residues. Unmatched junction bases numbered 11, after V lost 3 bases and J lost 1 base. Germline CDR1 KGHSH, CDR2 LQKENI.